The 19 T cell receptor beta chains below come from one sample, sequenced in a study of cytomegalovirus exposure and HLA in healthy donors (dated by TCRdb to about 2017). The library was obtained by the immunoSEQ multiplex PCR assay. A mixture of 60 forward primers for TCR Vbeta segments and 13 reverse primers for TCR Jbeta segments was used in the multiplex PCR. Here the immuneACCESS table is served through TCRdb, limited to in-frame sequences with V and J called. Missing clones are a known gap in these copies; in checked studies unresolved V genes cover under half, and the rest lacks a known reason. The sample records roughly 76,000 clones, around 86% of which are singletons. Of the sample, 2% falls within the top ten clones. The sample comprised PBMCs. All receptors derive from a woman in her thirties in good health and CMV-seronegative.

V is TRBV11-3 and J is TRBJ2-2; TRBD1 matches 9 bases. Germline CDR1 reads SGHNT; CDR2 reads YENEEA. The ends lost 5 bases at V and 3 bases at J; junction bases unmatched: 10. The length of the CDR3 is 17 residues. For the CDR3, the DNA is TGTGCCAGCAGCCCATGGACAGGGGCTACTGACACCGGGGAGCTGTTTTTT. Its protein is CASSPWTGATDTGELFF.

The rearrangement links TRBV27 to TRBJ1-1; D uncertain. Between the trimmed V and J ends, which lost 1 base and 4 bases, there was a span of 10 bases. Germline CDR1 MNHEY, CDR2 SMNVEV (reference sequence). This CDR3 has 14 amino acids. The CDR3 region has the DNA TGTGCCAGCAGTTTATTGGCGGGGAGCACTGAAGCTTTCTTT. Translation: CASSLLAGSTEAFF.

This clone was observed a few times. The gene calls are TRBV9 and TRBJ1-2; 10 nucleotides line up with TRBD1. V was clipped by 4 bases and J by 5 bases; unmatched bases: 17. CDR1 SGDLS and CDR2 YYNGEE come from the germline V gene. This CDR3 has 18 residues. The CDR3, as DNA: TGTGCCAGCAGCTGGAACCGGGACAGGGGTACCGCGCTATATGGCTACACCTTC. It codes for CASSWNRDRGTALYGYTF.

The chain employs TRBV6-5 and TRBJ2-3, with TRBD2 identical over 7 bases. The germline V gene encodes CDR1 MNHEY and CDR2 SVGAGI. This CDR3 region has 15 residues. The trim removed 3 bases at V and 0 bases at J, leaving 3 bases unmatched. CDR3 nucleotides: TGTGCCAGCAGTTATAATAGCGGGAGCACAGATACGCAGTATTTT. Amino acid sequence: CASSYNSGSTDTQYF.

This chain links TRBV4-1 with TRBJ2-3; TRBD2 matches at 10 bases. Germline lookup yields CDR1 MGHRA and CDR2 YSYEKL. This CDR3 is 18 amino acids long. The V and J ends lost 0 bases and 1 base, in that order; junction bases with no gene match: 7. CDR3 amino acids: CASSQDHSLAGRTDTQYF. The CDR3 DNA follows: TGCGCCAGCAGCCAAGATCACTCACTAGCGGGACGCACAGATACGCAGTATTTT.

V is TRBV9 and J is TRBJ2-3; D gene uncertain. The germline V and J ends were trimmed by 3 bases and 5 bases, with 4 bases remaining between them. The CDR3 has 11 amino acids. Germline CDR1 reads SGDLS; CDR2 reads YYNGEE. In DNA, the CDR3 is TGTGCCAGCAGCGGAGGAGATACGCAGTATTTT. It codes for CASSGGDTQYF.

The chain has TRBV5-6 and TRBJ2-7; D unresolved. CDR1 is SGHDT, CDR2 YYEEEE, per germline. The CDR3 is made up of 15 amino acids. The V end was cut by 8 bases, the J end by 5 bases, with 23 bases between. The CDR3 is CASSIPGRSWDEQYF. CDR3 nucleotides: TGTGCCAGTTCTATCCCAGGAAGGTCTTGGGACGAGCAGTACTTC. Full variable domain (remainder filled in from reference TRBV5-6 and TRBJ2-7): DAGVTQSPTHLIKTRGQQVTLRCSPKSGHDTVSWYQQALGQGPQFIFQYYEEEERQRGNFPDRFSGHQFPNYSSELNVNALLLGDSALYLCASSIPGRSWDEQYFGPGTRLTVT.

The CDR3 region has the DNA TGTGCCAGCAGCCTATATAAGGAGGACCCTTCGGGGTATGGCTACACCTTC. Translated: CASSLYKEDPSGYGYTF. The chain uses TRBV9 and TRBJ1-2; D gene unclear. The germline CDR1 and CDR2 sequences are SGDLS and YYNGEE. The CDR3 is 17 residues long. V dropped 4 bases and J dropped 5 bases, with 24 bases sitting between them.

This clone was found once. CDR3 sequence: CASSAAGGQPQHF. In DNA form, the CDR3 reads TGTGCCAGCAGCGCGGCGGGGGGACAGCCCCAGCATTTT. V and J are TRBV9 and TRBJ1-5; a possible D gene is TRBD1 (5 bases). V lost 3 bases to trimming and J lost 7 bases, with 11 bases between them. From germline, CDR1 is SGDLS and CDR2 YYNGEE. The CDR3 is 13 amino acids.

The chain employs TRBV28 and TRBJ2-2, with D unresolved. Germline CDR1 MDHEN, CDR2 SYDVKM. The V and J ends lost 6 bases and 8 bases respectively, with 7 bases between them. This CDR3 spans 11 amino acids. The CDR3 protein is CASSPRGELFF. CDR3 DNA sequence: TGTGCCAGCAGCCCCCGTGGGGAGCTGTTTTTT.

The chain couples TRBV7-2 to TRBJ2-7, with D hard to call. The V gene's germline CDR1 is SGHTA and CDR2 FQGNSA. Trimming left V 1 base short and J 3 bases short, with 7 bases between. The CDR3 spans 13 residues. In nucleotides, the CDR3 is TGTGCCAGCAGCTTAGGCCGGTACTACGAGCAGTACTTC. This translates into CASSLGRYYEQYF.

The chain has TRBV7-2 and TRBJ2-7; 9 nucleotides align to TRBD2. The CDR3 is 13 residues long. The V gene's germline CDR1 is SGHTA and CDR2 FQGNSA. V shed 4 bases and J 7 bases; nucleotides not matched to a gene: 5. CDR3 in amino acids: CASSSTLAGEQYF. Written as DNA, the CDR3 is TGTGCCAGCAGCTCAACCCTAGCGGGAGAGCAGTACTTC.

The chain combines TRBV6-5 with TRBJ2-4, with D possibly being TRBD1 (6 bases). V lost 5 bases to trimming and J lost 7 bases, with 18 bases between them. Germline assignment: CDR1 MNHEY and CDR2 SVGAGI. The CDR3 totals 15 residues. The CDR3 DNA follows: TGTGCCAGCAGTCTTCGCAGGGAAAGGGGGAACATTCAGTACTTC. Residues: CASSLRRERGNIQYF.

The chain employs TRBV4-2 and TRBJ2-1; 9 nucleotides line up with TRBD1. This CDR3 spans 16 amino acids. Germline assignment: CDR1 LGHNA and CDR2 YNFKEQ. V was pared by 4 bases and J by 7 bases, with 11 bases of the junction left unmatched. Written as DNA, the CDR3 is TGTGCCAGCAGCCTAAACCGGGACAGGGAGGTGAATGAGCAGTTCTTC. Translation: CASSLNRDREVNEQFF.

J is TRBJ2-2 and V is TRBV18, with TRBD2 identical over 8 bases. Germline-derived CDR1 and CDR2 are KGHSH and LQKENI. V shed 2 bases and J 2 bases; nucleotides not matched to a gene: 4. The CDR3 has 16 amino acids. CDR3 region: CASSPFLAGNTGELFF. DNA for the CDR3: TGTGCCAGCTCACCATTTCTAGCGGGTAACACCGGGGAGCTGTTTTTT.

The chain joins TRBV9 to TRBJ2-7; D unclear. Germline lookup yields CDR1 SGDLS and CDR2 YYNGEE. The CDR3 is 17 residues long. V was cut by 1 base and J by 2 bases, with 19 bases left in between. CDR3 DNA: TGTGCCAGCAGCGTAACTTCTTCGGGTCTGGCCCCCTACGAGCAGTACTTC. Encoded protein: CASSVTSSGLAPYEQYF.

This chain links TRBV28 with TRBJ1-5; D is perhaps TRBD1 (5 bases). The CDR3 has 16 residues. V was pared by 5 bases and J by 4 bases, with 18 bases between. Germline CDR1 reads MDHEN; CDR2 reads SYDVKM. For the CDR3, the DNA is TGTGCCAGCAGTCTAGCGGGGACGGATTCGAATCAGCCCCAGCATTTT. Its protein is CASSLAGTDSNQPQHF.

The chain combines TRBV7-9 with TRBJ2-1, with 11 bases that match TRBD2. The ends lost 4 bases at V and 0 bases at J; junction bases unmatched: 11. The CDR3 is made up of 19 amino acids. CDR1 is SEHNR and CDR2 is FQNEAQ in the germline V gene (reference sequence). DNA for the CDR3: TGTGCCAGCAGCTCCGGGACTAGCGGCTCTCCCCTCTCCTACAATGAGCAGTTCTTC. Encoded protein: CASSSGTSGSPLSYNEQFF. Variable domain in full (rest from reference TRBV7-9 and TRBJ2-1): DTGVSQNPRHKITKRGQNVTFRCDPISEHNRLYWYRQTLGQGPEFLTYFQNEAQLEKSRLLSDRFSAERPKGSFSTLEIQRTEQGDSAMYLCASSSGTSGSPLSYNEQFFGPGTRLTVL.

This clone was counted once. J is TRBJ1-6 and V is TRBV5-1, with TRBD1 matching 7 bases. V gave up 3 bases and J gave up 6 bases; unmatched junction bases: 6. The CDR3 is 15 amino acids. Per germline, CDR1 SGHRS and CDR2 YFSETQ. The CDR3 DNA is TGCGCCAGCAGCTCCCGGTGGGACAGTAATTCACCCCTCCACTTT. Translated, it gives CASSSRWDSNSPLHF.